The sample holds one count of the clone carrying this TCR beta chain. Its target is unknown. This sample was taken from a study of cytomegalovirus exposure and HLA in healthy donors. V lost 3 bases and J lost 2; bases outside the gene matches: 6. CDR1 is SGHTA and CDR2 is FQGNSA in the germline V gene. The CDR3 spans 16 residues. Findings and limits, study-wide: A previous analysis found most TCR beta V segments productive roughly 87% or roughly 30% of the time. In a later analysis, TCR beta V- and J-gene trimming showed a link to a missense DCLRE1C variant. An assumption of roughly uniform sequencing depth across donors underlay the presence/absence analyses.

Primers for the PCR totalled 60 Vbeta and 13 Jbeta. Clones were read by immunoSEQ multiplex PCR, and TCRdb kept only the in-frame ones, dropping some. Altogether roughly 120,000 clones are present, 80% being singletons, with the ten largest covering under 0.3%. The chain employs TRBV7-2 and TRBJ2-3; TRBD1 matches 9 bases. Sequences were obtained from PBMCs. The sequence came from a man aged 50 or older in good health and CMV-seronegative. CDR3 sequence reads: CASSLHGTGTTDTQYF. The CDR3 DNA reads TGTGCCAGCAGCTTGCACGGGACAGGGACCACAGATACGCAGTATTTT.